Shown below are 5 T cell receptor beta chains from a single sample sequenced in a study of cytomegalovirus exposure and HLA in healthy donors (dated 2017 in TCRdb). Libraries were constructed by the immunoSEQ multiplex PCR assay. A mixture of 60 forward primers for TCR Vbeta segments and 13 reverse primers for TCR Jbeta segments was used in the multiplex PCR. TCRdb carries this immuneACCESS record with in-frame sequences only. Its versions omit some clonotypes, under half of them owing to an unresolved V gene in the studies checked, with the rest unexplained. The sample records 180,000 or so clones, roughly three quarters of which are singletons. Jointly, the top ten make up about 3% of the sample. The material sequenced was PBMCs. These receptors originate from a male donor in good health and CMV-seronegative.

V and J are TRBV28 and TRBJ2-1; D is unresolved. CDR3 length equals 11 residues. V was trimmed by 6 bases and J by 10 bases, leaving 10 bases between them. Germline V gene lookup returns CDR1 MDHEN and CDR2 SYDVKM. CDR3 loop: CASRNPREQFF. CDR3 bases: TGTGCCAGCAGAAACCCCCGGGAGCAGTTCTTC.

The chain combines TRBV6-5 with TRBJ1-1, with D unresolved. The CDR3 is made up of 14 amino acids. Germline loops: CDR1 MNHEY, CDR2 SVGAGI. Trimming stripped 0 bases from V and 1 base from J, with 6 bases between. As DNA, the CDR3 is TGTGCCAGCAGTTACTCGTTCCGGAACACTGAAGCTTTCTTT. Protein sequence: CASSYSFRNTEAFF.

The chain joins TRBV28 to TRBJ2-1; 7 nucleotides align to TRBD2. Germline assignment: CDR1 MDHEN and CDR2 SYDVKM. The CDR3 contains 15 residues. The V segment lost 6 bases and the J segment 7 bases; nucleotides outside the gene matches: 12. The CDR3 sequence is CASSRLAGEGNEQFF. The CDR3, as DNA: TGTGCCAGCAGCCGCCTGGCGGGGGAGGGGAATGAGCAGTTCTTC.

The chain has TRBV7-2 and TRBJ2-1; 9 positions match TRBD2. The germline gives CDR1 SGHTA, CDR2 FQGNSA. The CDR3 contains 16 residues. V dropped 1 base and J dropped 1; count of bases not matched to a gene: 2. The DNA of the CDR3 is TGTGCCAGCAGCTTAGTTGCGGGGGGGTCCTACAATGAGCAGTTCTTC. Protein sequence: CASSLVAGGSYNEQFF. Full variable domain (rest looked up from reference TRBV7-2 and TRBJ2-1): GAGVSQSPSNKVTEKGKDVELRCDPISGHTALYWYRQSLGQGLEFLIYFQGNSAPDKSGLPSDRFSAERTGGSVSTLTIQRTQQEDSAVYLCASSLVAGGSYNEQFFGPGTRLTVL.

This chain joins TRBV28 and TRBJ2-3; 7 positions match TRBD1. This CDR3 region has 15 residues. Germline V CDR1 and CDR2: MDHEN, SYDVKM. The ends lost 5 bases at V and 0 bases at J; junction bases unmatched: 5. CDR3 loop: CASSETGVSTDTQYF. As DNA, the CDR3 is TGTGCCAGCAGTGAAACAGGGGTAAGCACAGATACGCAGTATTTT.